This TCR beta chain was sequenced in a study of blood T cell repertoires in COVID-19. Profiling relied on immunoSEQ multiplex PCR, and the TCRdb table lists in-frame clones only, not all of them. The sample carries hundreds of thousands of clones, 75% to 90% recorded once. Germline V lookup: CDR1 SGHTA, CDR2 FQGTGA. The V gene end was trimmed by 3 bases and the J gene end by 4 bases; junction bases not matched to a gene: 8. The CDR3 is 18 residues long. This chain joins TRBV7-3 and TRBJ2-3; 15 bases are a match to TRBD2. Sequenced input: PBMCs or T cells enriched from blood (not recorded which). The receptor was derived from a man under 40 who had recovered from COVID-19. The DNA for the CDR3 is TGTGCCAGCAGCTTGGGACTAGCGGGAGGTGGGGGCCCAGATACGCAGTATTTT. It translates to CASSLGLAGGGGPDTQYF.